This TCR beta chain derives from a study of early T cells in non-severe SARS-CoV-2 infection. J was trimmed by 1 base and V by 8 bases; bases with no gene match: 6. The CDR3 covers 15 residues. Each CDR3 protein gets one entry after TCRdb re-called the 5' RACE reads with MiXCR. The sample yields tens of thousands of distinct CDR3 sequences, around a tenth seen once. Sequencing used whole blood, obtained at baseline. This receptor was obtained from an adult who was a healthcare worker with PCR-confirmed SARS-CoV-2 infection or an uninfected control (not recorded which). This chain links TRBV12-3 or TRBV12-4 with TRBJ2-3; 10 nucleotides align to TRBD2. The CDR3 region is CASGLGTSGTDTQYF. In DNA, the CDR3 is TGTGCCAGCGGGTTGGGGACTAGCGGCACAGATACGCAGTATTTT.